The rows below give T cell receptor beta chains drawn from one sample of a study of T-cell memory formation after mild COVID-19. TCRdb reprocessed the 5' RACE reads via MiXCR and lists one record per CDR3 protein. Found here are 400,000 to 500,000 distinct CDR3 sequences, around 20% of them singletons; the top ten hold 7.5% to 9.5%. The material sequenced was PBMCs or a T cell subset sorted from them (not recorded which). These receptors were obtained from an adult woman who had mild COVID-19 (a few samples of this study predate the infection). Cell type and time point are not known. Both conserved end residues are part of each CDR3. A D gene is named only where the DNA matches it firmly. The size of a clone is reported for some rows only, either as once, few or many, or as a class for expanded clones.

v_gene: TRBV14; j_gene: TRBJ2-7; abundance: few; d_gene: TRBD2; CDR3aa: CASSQGIGTSGSWEQYF; CDR3nt: TGTGCCAGCAGCCAGGGGATCGGGACTAGCGGGAGTTGGGAGCAGTACTTC
v_gene: TRBV6-4; j_gene: TRBJ2-3; abundance: NA; d_gene: NA; CDR3aa: CASSPQGATDTQYF; CDR3nt: TGTGCCAGCAGCCCTCAGGGAGCCACAGATACGCAGTATTTT
v_gene: TRBV6-2/TRBV6-3; j_gene: TRBJ2-4; abundance: NA; d_gene: TRBD1; CDR3aa: CASRGTGWNIQYF; CDR3nt: TGTGCCAGCAGAGGGACAGGGTGGAACATTCAGTACTTC
v_gene: TRBV7-2; j_gene: TRBJ2-3; abundance: NA; d_gene: TRBD2; CDR3aa: CASSLGGRATDTQYF; CDR3nt: TGTGCCAGCAGCTTAGGCGGGAGGGCGACAGATACGCAGTATTTT
v_gene: TRBV29-1; j_gene: TRBJ2-3; abundance: NA; d_gene: NA; CDR3aa: CSVPPRYIYTDTQYF; CDR3nt: TGCAGCGTCCCGCCCCGGTACATCTACACAGATACGCAGTATTTT
v_gene: TRBV10-3; j_gene: TRBJ1-5; abundance: few; d_gene: NA; CDR3aa: CAIKNGAGNQPQHF; CDR3nt: TGTGCCATCAAGAACGGGGCGGGCAATCAGCCCCAGCATTTT
v_gene: TRBV12-3/TRBV12-4; j_gene: TRBJ1-3; abundance: many; d_gene: NA; CDR3aa: CASSPRTSGNTIYF; CDR3nt: TGTGCCAGCAGTCCCCGGACCTCTGGAAACACCATATATTTT
v_gene: TRBV29-1; j_gene: TRBJ1-1; abundance: few; d_gene: NA; CDR3aa: CSARRATGAGNTEAFF; CDR3nt: TGCAGCGCCCGGCGTGCTACCGGGGCGGGTAACACTGAAGCTTTCTTT
v_gene: TRBV20-1; j_gene: TRBJ2-7; abundance: NA; d_gene: TRBD1; CDR3aa: CSARGTPGQGIYEQYF; CDR3nt: TGCAGTGCTAGGGGCACACCGGGACAGGGGATCTACGAGCAGTACTTC
v_gene: TRBV7-9; j_gene: TRBJ2-3; abundance: NA; d_gene: NA; CDR3aa: CASSLAGGQTDTQYF; CDR3nt: TGTGCCAGCAGCTTAGCGGGGGGCCAGACAGATACGCAGTATTTT
v_gene: TRBV6-2/TRBV6-3; j_gene: TRBJ1-4; abundance: NA; d_gene: NA; CDR3aa: CASTDPGAPPEKLFF; CDR3nt: TGTGCCAGCACCGATCCCGGGGCTCCGCCAGAAAAACTGTTTTTT
v_gene: TRBV5-4; j_gene: TRBJ2-1; abundance: NA; d_gene: NA; CDR3aa: CASSSDWRQFF; CDR3nt: TGTGCCAGCAGCTCGGACTGGCGGCAGTTCTTC
v_gene: TRBV3-1; j_gene: TRBJ1-4; abundance: NA; d_gene: NA; CDR3aa: CASRQAATNEKLFF; CDR3nt: TGTGCCAGCAGGCAGGCGGCAACTAATGAAAAACTGTTTTTT
v_gene: TRBV9; j_gene: TRBJ2-1; abundance: NA; d_gene: TRBD2; CDR3aa: CASSIGLAGTYNEQFF; CDR3nt: TGTGCCAGCAGCATCGGACTAGCGGGAACCTACAATGAGCAGTTCTTC
v_gene: TRBV4-1; j_gene: TRBJ2-3; abundance: NA; d_gene: TRBD2; CDR3aa: CASSQLSGSVTDTQYF; CDR3nt: TGCGCCAGCAGCCAACTTAGCGGGAGTGTGACAGATACGCAGTATTTT
v_gene: TRBV5-1; j_gene: TRBJ2-1; abundance: few; d_gene: TRBD2; CDR3aa: CASSKVTSAFYNEQFF; CDR3nt: TGCGCCAGCAGCAAAGTAACTAGCGCCTTCTACAATGAGCAGTTCTTC
v_gene: TRBV15; j_gene: TRBJ2-3; abundance: few; d_gene: TRBD2; CDR3aa: CATSRGTGLDTDTQYF; CDR3nt: TGTGCCACCAGCAGAGGCACGGGACTAGACACAGATACGCAGTATTTT
v_gene: TRBV7-8; j_gene: TRBJ2-2; abundance: NA; d_gene: NA; CDR3aa: CASSLGAYQNTGELFF; CDR3nt: TGTGCCAGCAGCTTAGGGGCCTACCAGAACACCGGGGAGCTGTTTTTT
v_gene: TRBV20-1; j_gene: TRBJ2-7; abundance: NA; d_gene: TRBD2; CDR3aa: CSARSLAVPGYEQYF; CDR3nt: TGCAGTGCTAGAAGCCTAGCGGTCCCTGGGTACGAGCAGTACTTC
v_gene: TRBV18; j_gene: TRBJ2-3; abundance: few; d_gene: TRBD1; CDR3aa: CASSPPDRLSTDTQYF; CDR3nt: TGTGCCAGCTCACCACCGGACAGGCTTAGCACAGATACGCAGTATTTT
v_gene: TRBV12-3/TRBV12-4; j_gene: TRBJ2-7; abundance: once; d_gene: NA; CDR3aa: CASSVSSYEQYF; CDR3nt: TGTGCCAGCAGTGTAAGCTCCTACGAGCAGTACTTC
v_gene: TRBV5-6; j_gene: TRBJ2-7; abundance: few; d_gene: NA; CDR3aa: CASSLAGFFLSYEQYF; CDR3nt: TGTGCCAGCAGCTTGGCCGGGTTTTTCCTCTCCTACGAGCAGTACTTC
v_gene: TRBV10-3; j_gene: TRBJ2-1; abundance: NA; d_gene: NA; CDR3aa: CAIKAGLDEQFF; CDR3nt: TGTGCCATCAAGGCAGGGCTCGATGAGCAGTTCTTC
v_gene: TRBV7-9; j_gene: TRBJ2-3; abundance: few; d_gene: NA; CDR3aa: CASSLGGGTADTQYF; CDR3nt: TGTGCCAGCAGCTTGGGGGGAGGAACGGCAGATACGCAGTATTTT
v_gene: TRBV10-3; j_gene: TRBJ1-1; abundance: NA; d_gene: NA; CDR3aa: CAISEVRSNTEAFF; CDR3nt: TGTGCCATCAGTGAGGTCAGAAGTAACACTGAAGCTTTCTTT
v_gene: TRBV24-1; j_gene: TRBJ1-1; abundance: NA; d_gene: NA; CDR3aa: CATSDQGTLEAFF; CDR3nt: TGTGCCACCAGTGATCAGGGGACACTCGAAGCTTTCTTT
v_gene: TRBV7-9; j_gene: TRBJ2-7; abundance: NA; d_gene: NA; CDR3aa: CASTPGLISYKQYF; CDR3nt: TGTGCCAGCACCCCAGGGCTGATCTCCTACAAGCAGTACTTC
v_gene: TRBV7-9; j_gene: TRBJ2-7; abundance: NA; d_gene: NA; CDR3aa: CASRPGLSYEQYF; CDR3nt: TGTGCCAGCAGGCCCGGACTCTCCTACGAGCAGTACTTC
v_gene: TRBV5-1; j_gene: TRBJ2-7; abundance: NA; d_gene: NA; CDR3aa: CASSLSFEQGRSEQYF; CDR3nt: TGCGCCAGCAGCTTGTCGTTTGAGCAGGGGCGGTCCGAGCAGTACTTC
v_gene: TRBV19; j_gene: TRBJ2-3; abundance: NA; d_gene: NA; CDR3aa: CASRNIPTDTQYF; CDR3nt: TGTGCCAGTAGAAATATACCGACAGATACGCAGTATTTT
v_gene: TRBV10-3; j_gene: TRBJ2-2; abundance: few; d_gene: TRBD2; CDR3aa: CAISESATSGRAGSTGELFF; CDR3nt: TGTGCCATCAGTGAGTCTGCGACTAGCGGGAGGGCCGGAAGCACCGGGGAGCTGTTTTTT
v_gene: TRBV24-1; j_gene: TRBJ2-3; abundance: few; d_gene: NA; CDR3aa: CATSGDWTASDTQYF; CDR3nt: TGTGCCACCAGTGGAGATTGGACAGCTTCAGATACGCAGTATTTT
v_gene: TRBV12-3/TRBV12-4; j_gene: TRBJ2-3; abundance: few; d_gene: NA; CDR3aa: CASSWDQNTDTQYF; CDR3nt: TGTGCCAGCAGTTGGGACCAGAACACAGATACGCAGTATTTT
v_gene: TRBV19; j_gene: TRBJ1-2; abundance: NA; d_gene: NA; CDR3aa: CASSIVSGVDRWGYGYTF; CDR3nt: TGTGCCAGTAGTATAGTTTCCGGCGTCGACAGGTGGGGCTATGGCTACACCTTC
v_gene: TRBV7-3; j_gene: TRBJ1-2; abundance: NA; d_gene: TRBD1; CDR3aa: CASSLRAGGGGYTF; CDR3nt: TGTGCCAGCAGCTTAAGGGCAGGGGGCGGTGGCTACACCTTC
v_gene: TRBV18; j_gene: TRBJ1-4; abundance: NA; d_gene: NA; CDR3aa: CASSPAGNEKLFF; CDR3nt: TGTGCCAGCTCACCCGCAGGGAATGAAAAACTGTTTTTT
v_gene: TRBV5-1; j_gene: TRBJ1-1; abundance: few; d_gene: NA; CDR3aa: CASSSYGETEAFF; CDR3nt: TGCGCCAGCAGTTCGTACGGGGAGACTGAAGCTTTCTTT
v_gene: TRBV6-5; j_gene: TRBJ2-1; abundance: NA; d_gene: NA; CDR3aa: CASRRLPPRGGKEQFF; CDR3nt: TGTGCCAGCAGGAGACTCCCTCCGAGGGGTGGGAAGGAGCAGTTCTTC
v_gene: TRBV24-1; j_gene: TRBJ2-1; abundance: NA; d_gene: NA; CDR3aa: CATSDVVNEQFF; CDR3nt: TGTGCCACCAGTGATGTGGTCAATGAGCAGTTCTTC
v_gene: TRBV24-1; j_gene: TRBJ2-2; abundance: NA; d_gene: NA; CDR3aa: CATSHTGELFF; CDR3nt: TGTGCCACCAGCCATACCGGGGAGCTGTTTTTT
v_gene: TRBV5-1; j_gene: TRBJ1-2; abundance: few; d_gene: TRBD1; CDR3aa: CASSPQPGTANRYTF; CDR3nt: TGCGCCAGCAGCCCCCAGCCCGGGACAGCCAACCGCTACACCTTC
v_gene: TRBV11-2; j_gene: TRBJ2-1; abundance: NA; d_gene: NA; CDR3aa: CASSLASGTPSRGQFF; CDR3nt: TGTGCCAGCAGCTTGGCCTCTGGGACACCCAGTCGGGGGCAGTTCTTC
v_gene: TRBV5-6; j_gene: TRBJ2-3; abundance: NA; d_gene: NA; CDR3aa: CASSSRAGGDTQYF; CDR3nt: TGTGCCAGCAGCTCCAGGGCAGGGGGGGATACGCAGTATTTT
v_gene: TRBV5-6; j_gene: TRBJ2-1; abundance: NA; d_gene: NA; CDR3aa: CASSLPPSYNEQFF; CDR3nt: TGTGCCAGCAGCTTACCCCCCTCCTACAATGAGCAGTTCTTC
v_gene: TRBV19; j_gene: TRBJ1-5; abundance: few; d_gene: TRBD1; CDR3aa: CASTASGTGNQPQHF; CDR3nt: TGTGCCAGTACCGCCTCGGGGACAGGCAATCAGCCCCAGCATTTT
v_gene: TRBV7-9; j_gene: TRBJ2-1; abundance: few; d_gene: TRBD2; CDR3aa: CASSSSGSDEQFF; CDR3nt: TGTGCCAGCAGTTCTAGCGGGAGCGATGAGCAGTTCTTC
v_gene: TRBV23-1; j_gene: TRBJ1-1; abundance: NA; d_gene: NA; CDR3aa: CASSHPLFMNTEAFF; CDR3nt: TGCGCCAGCAGTCACCCGCTGTTCATGAACACTGAAGCTTTCTTT
v_gene: TRBV12-3/TRBV12-4; j_gene: TRBJ1-1; abundance: NA; d_gene: NA; CDR3aa: CASSPPGGKAFF; CDR3nt: TGTGCCAGCAGTCCCCCGGGGGGGAAAGCTTTCTTT
v_gene: TRBV20-1; j_gene: TRBJ2-2; abundance: NA; d_gene: TRBD1; CDR3aa: CSARGQGGRTGELFF; CDR3nt: TGCAGTGCTAGGGGACAGGGAGGAAGAACCGGGGAGCTGTTTTTT
v_gene: TRBV7-9; j_gene: TRBJ2-6; abundance: NA; d_gene: TRBD1; CDR3aa: CASSLATGAGANVLTF; CDR3nt: TGTGCCAGCAGCTTGGCGACAGGGGCCGGGGCCAACGTCCTGACTTTC
v_gene: TRBV20-1; j_gene: TRBJ2-5; abundance: few; d_gene: NA; CDR3aa: CSARESLAQYF; CDR3nt: TGCAGTGCTAGAGAAAGCTTAGCCCAGTACTTC
v_gene: TRBV12-3/TRBV12-4; j_gene: TRBJ1-5; abundance: NA; d_gene: TRBD1; CDR3aa: CASSNSRGGGNQPQHF; CDR3nt: TGTGCCAGCAGTAATTCCAGGGGGGGAGGCAATCAGCCCCAGCATTTT
v_gene: TRBV2; j_gene: TRBJ1-2; abundance: few; d_gene: NA; CDR3aa: CASIEGDNYGYTF; CDR3nt: TGTGCCAGCATCGAGGGGGATAACTATGGCTACACCTTC
v_gene: TRBV12-3/TRBV12-4; j_gene: TRBJ2-3; abundance: NA; d_gene: TRBD2; CDR3aa: CASSFAGATDTQYF; CDR3nt: TGTGCCAGCAGTTTTGCGGGAGCAACAGATACGCAGTATTTT
v_gene: TRBV7-2; j_gene: TRBJ2-3; abundance: many; d_gene: TRBD1; CDR3aa: CASSTQGARTDTQYF; CDR3nt: TGTGCCAGCAGCACACAGGGGGCTCGCACAGATACGCAGTATTTT
v_gene: TRBV5-1; j_gene: TRBJ2-5; abundance: many; d_gene: NA; CDR3aa: CASSLDSQETQYF; CDR3nt: TGTGCTAGCAGCTTGGACAGTCAAGAGACCCAGTACTTC
v_gene: TRBV20-1; j_gene: TRBJ1-4; abundance: few; d_gene: TRBD1; CDR3aa: CSARQGAHNEKLFF; CDR3nt: TGCAGTGCCAGACAGGGGGCACATAATGAAAAACTGTTTTTT
v_gene: TRBV24-1; j_gene: TRBJ2-5; abundance: few; d_gene: TRBD1; CDR3aa: CATSDTLTGQETQYF; CDR3nt: TGTGCCACCAGTGATACACTGACAGGGCAAGAGACCCAGTACTTC
v_gene: TRBV12-3/TRBV12-4; j_gene: TRBJ1-2; abundance: few; d_gene: TRBD1; CDR3aa: CASSTTPGQATNYGYTF; CDR3nt: TGTGCCAGCAGTACCACTCCGGGACAGGCGACTAACTATGGCTACACCTTC
v_gene: TRBV6-5; j_gene: TRBJ2-7; abundance: once; d_gene: NA; CDR3aa: CASSYSIQGEQYF; CDR3nt: TGTGCCAGCAGTTACTCGATTCAAGGCGAGCAGTACTTC